The 3 T cell receptor beta chains below all came from one sample that was sequenced in a study of blood T cell repertoires in COVID-19. Clones were read by immunoSEQ multiplex PCR, and TCRdb kept only the in-frame ones, dropping some. The sample yields more than 65,000 clones, about 73% seen once. The sample consisted of peripheral blood. The source is a woman in her 70s with acute or convalescent COVID-19.

The chain recombines TRBV10-3 with TRBJ2-7; 9 nucleotides line up with TRBD1. The V segment lost 6 bases and the J segment 5 bases; nucleotides outside the gene matches: 5. The CDR3 spans 13 residues. Germline CDR1 ENHRY, CDR2 SYGVKD. The CDR3 here is CAIRRQGGNEQYF. CDR3 in DNA: TGTGCCATCAGACGACAGGGGGGCAACGAGCAGTACTTC.

The rearrangement links TRBV6-2 or TRBV6-3 to TRBJ2-7, with D tentatively TRBD2 (5 bases). This CDR3 contains 13 residues. Trimming removed 4 bases at V and 6 bases at J, with 13 bases between. Germline V gene sequence: CDR1 MNHEY, CDR2 SVGEGT. The CDR3 loop is CASSWELVREQYF. CDR3 bases: TGTGCCAGCAGTTGGGAGTTGGTCCGCGAGCAGTACTTC.

CDR3 sequence: CASSLVPPTGGILFSNQPQHF. The CDR3 nucleotides are TGTGCCAGCAGTTTAGTCCCCCCGACAGGGGGGATCCTCTTTAGCAATCAGCCCCAGCATTTT. The chain carries TRBV27 and TRBJ1-5; 9 bases are a match to TRBD1. Trimming removed 2 bases from V and 0 bases from J; junction bases left unmatched: 17. The CDR3 runs to 21 residues. The germline gives CDR1 MNHEY, CDR2 SMNVEV (reference sequence).